The 17 T cell receptor beta chains below were found in one sample sequenced in a study of T cells in Graves' hyperthyroidism and ophthalmopathy. Researchers amplified the TCR beta CDR3 regions from RNA transcripts. First-round RT-PCR with HTBI primers amplified the TCR CDR3 region. TCRdb fed the multiplex PCR reads into MiXCR, producing one record per CDR3 protein. Of a few hundred thousand distinct CDR3 sequences in the sample, around 42% were seen once. Sequenced: peripheral blood or thyroid tissue (not recorded which). The receptors shown here come from a woman aged 18-29 years with Graves' hyperthyroidism.

This clonotype was seen a handful of times. The rearrangement uses TRBV7-9 and TRBJ1-5, with D uncertain. The length of the CDR3 is 15 residues. The V gene lost 4 bases and the J gene lost 4 bases, with 14 bases spanning the gap. Germline CDR1 is SEHNR and CDR2 is FQNEAQ (reference sequence). Here the CDR3 DNA reads TGTGCCAGCAGCTCTGGGTCAAATGATAATCAGCCCCAGCATTTT. Protein sequence: CASSSGSNDNQPQHF. The full variable domain, its missing parts supplied by reference TRBV7-9 and TRBJ1-5, is DTGVSQNPRHKITKRGQNVTFRCDPISEHNRLYWYRQTLGQGPEFLTYFQNEAQLEKSRLLSDRFSAERPKGSFSTLEIQRTEQGDSAMYLCASSSGSNDNQPQHFGDGTRLSIL.

As regards this clonotype: A much larger clonotype is one base distant, so this may be a read error. No conserved phenylalanine or tryptophan ends this CDR3, so it is likely a read error. J is TRBJ1-2 and V is TRBV14; 9 bases agree with TRBD1. Germline V lookup: CDR1 SGHDN, CDR2 FVKESK. Trimming removed 5 bases from V and 4 bases from J; junction bases left unmatched: 8. The CDR3 is 15 amino acids. For the CDR3, the DNA is TGTGCCAGCAGCGTCGGGACAGGGAGTAGCTATGGCTACACCCTC. Translation gives CASSVGTGSSYGYTL.

Many counts were recorded for this clonotype. This chain joins TRBV5-6 and TRBJ2-5; the D gene is possibly TRBD1 (6 bases). V was clipped by 0 bases and J by 1 base, with 7 bases between them. Germline V gene data show CDR1 as SGHDT and CDR2 as YYEEEE. CDR3 size: 14 residues. In nucleotides, the CDR3 is TGTGCCAGCAGCTTGGGACAGGTCCAAGAGACCCAGTACTTC. This sequence encodes CASSLGQVQETQYF. Together with reference TRBV5-6 and TRBJ2-5, the CDR3 gives the full variable domain: DAGVTQSPTHLIKTRGQQVTLRCSPKSGHDTVSWYQQALGQGPQFIFQYYEEEERQRGNFPDRFSGHQFPNYSSELNVNALLLGDSALYLCASSLGQVQETQYFGPGTRLLVL.

For this clonotype: With a much larger clone just one base away, this may be a read error. The chain recombines TRBV19 with TRBJ1-5, with unresolved D. Germline loops: CDR1 LNHDA, CDR2 SQIVND (reference sequence). V lost 4 bases to trimming and J lost 10 bases, with 14 bases between them. The CDR3 sequence is 13 residues long. CDR3 amino acids: CASSTTGETPQHF. The CDR3, as DNA: TGTGCCAGTAGTACCACGGGAGAGACTCCCCAGCATTTT.

Many counts were recorded for this clonotype. This chain uses TRBV2 with TRBJ1-5; weak D call: TRBD1 (5 bases). Germline CDR1 reads SNHLY; CDR2 reads FYNNEI. Trimming removed 3 bases at V and 4 bases at J, with 10 bases between. This CDR3 is 14 amino acids long. CDR3 amino acids: CASSEGPLNQPQHF. The CDR3 DNA reads TGTGCCAGCAGTGAGGGACCGCTTAATCAGCCCCAGCATTTT.

The chain uses TRBV9 and TRBJ2-7; D call uncertain. CDR1 SGDLS and CDR2 YYNGEE come from the germline V gene. The CDR3 extends over 14 amino acids. V lost 0 bases to trimming and J lost 2 bases, with 9 bases between them. The CDR3 DNA is TGTGCCAGCAGCGTAGAAACGGAAGCCTACGAGCAGTACTTC. Its protein product is CASSVETEAYEQYF.

A word on this clonotype: The junction departs from the called germline gene at one end, perhaps through a read error. V and J are TRBV10-3 and TRBJ1-2, with D tentatively TRBD1 (5 bases). The V gene's germline CDR1 is ENHRY and CDR2 SYGVKD. The CDR3 extends over 13 amino acids. The CDR3 region has the DNA TGTGCCAGCAGTGCCAGGGTGTCGATTGGCTACACCTTC. The encoded protein is CASSARVSIGYTF.

The chain links TRBV7-9 to TRBJ1-1, with no clear D. CDR1 is SEHNR and CDR2 is FQNEAQ in the germline V gene (reference sequence). The CDR3 consists of 14 residues. V was cut by 5 bases and J by 4 bases, with 14 bases left in between. CDR3 sequence reads: CASSPEGASTEAFF. The CDR3 DNA reads TGTGCCAGCAGCCCGGAGGGAGCGAGCACTGAAGCTTTCTTT. The whole variable domain, remainder taken from reference TRBV7-9 and TRBJ1-1, is DTGVSQNPRHKITKRGQNVTFRCDPISEHNRLYWYRQTLGQGPEFLTYFQNEAQLEKSRLLSDRFSAERPKGSFSTLEIQRTEQGDSAMYLCASSPEGASTEAFFGQGTRLTVV.

The CDR3 sequence is CASSLALGGTGELFF. CDR3 DNA: TGTGCCAGCAGCCTTGCTCTGGGTGGTACCGGGGAGCTGTTTTTT. The chain carries TRBV7-9 and TRBJ2-2; unclear D gene. Per the germline V gene, CDR1 is SEHNR and CDR2 is FQNEAQ (reference sequence). The V end lost 5 bases, the J end lost 5 bases, and 15 bases lay between the germline ends. The CDR3 has 15 residues.

The chain is built from TRBV10-3 and TRBJ2-5; TRBD2 is a possible D gene (6 bases). The ends were cut back, 10 bases at V and 5 bases at J, with 17 bases in the middle. CDR1 and CDR2 (germline): ENHRY, SYGVKD. This CDR3 region has 13 residues. The CDR3 loop reads CASTRLVRETQYF. Here the CDR3 DNA reads TGTGCCAGCACCAGACTAGTACGGGAGACCCAGTACTTC.

A few counts support this clonotype. The chain couples TRBV2 to TRBJ1-5, with 7 nucleotides matching TRBD1. This CDR3 is built from 14 residues. The germline gives CDR1 SNHLY, CDR2 FYNNEI. The junction had 3 bases not matched to a gene; V was cut back by 3 bases and J by 4 bases. CDR3 loop: CASSEHRGNQPQHF. DNA of the CDR3: TGTGCCAGCAGTGAGCACAGGGGTAATCAGCCCCAGCATTTT. Full variable domain (rest looked up from reference TRBV2 and TRBJ1-5): EPEVTQTPSHQVTQMGQEVILRCVPISNHLYFYWYRQILGQKVEFLVSFYNNEISEKSEIFDDQFSVERPDGSNFTLKIRSTKLEDSAMYFCASSEHRGNQPQHFGDGTRLSIL.

CDR3 nucleotide sequence: TGCAGCGTTGATGGGGGCCGCTACGAGCAGTACTTC. It encodes CSVDGGRYEQYF. V is TRBV29-1 and J is TRBJ2-7, with D perhaps matching TRBD1 (6 bases). Germline CDR1 SQVTM, CDR2 ANQGSEA. CDR3 length: 12 residues. Trimming took off 3 bases at V and 3 bases at J, with 9 bases between the two ends.

In its sample, this clonotype was seen many times. The CDR3 sequence is CASSFGQGEQYF. Written as DNA, the CDR3 is TGTGCCAGCAGCTTTGGGCAGGGTGAGCAGTACTTC. The gene calls are TRBV7-6 and TRBJ2-7, with D tentatively TRBD1 (5 bases). This CDR3 comprises 12 residues. The germline CDR1 and CDR2 sequences are SGHVS and FNYEAQ. Trimming shortened V by 3 bases and J by 7 bases, and 10 bases separated the two germline ends.

This clonotype was counted many times. The gene calls are TRBV15 and TRBJ1-5; D not resolved. With 0 bases removed from V and 5 bases from J, the gap between germline ends came to 17 bases. The CDR3 totals 17 residues. Germline V gives CDR1 LNHNV, CDR2 YYDKDF (reference sequence). Here the CDR3 DNA reads TGTGCCACCAGCAGAGATCCGGGGTCACAATCGGATCAGCCCCAGCATTTT. Amino acid sequence: CATSRDPGSQSDQPQHF.

The chain recombines TRBV2 with TRBJ1-2, with a possible D match to TRBD1 (5 bases). The V gene's germline CDR1 is SNHLY and CDR2 FYNNEI. There are 15 residues in the CDR3. Trimming cost V 6 bases and J 0 bases, with 14 bases left between them. The CDR3 region has the DNA TGTGCCAGCAGCCCTAGAGGCAGGGCTAACTATGGCTACACCTTC. Residues: CASSPRGRANYGYTF.

The chain uses TRBV20-1 and TRBJ2-7; TRBD2 might be the D (6 bases). The ends were cut back, 2 bases at V and 3 bases at J, with 11 bases in the middle. The CDR3 is made up of 13 amino acids. Per germline, CDR1 DFQATT and CDR2 SNEGSKA (reference sequence). CDR3 nucleotides: TGCAGTGCTAGAAGCCTAGCGAGCTACGAGCAGTACTTC. This sequence encodes CSARSLASYEQYF.

This clonotype was seen more than once but under ten times. This chain links TRBV7-9 with TRBJ1-2; D unresolved. The CDR3 is 18 residues long. V shed 1 base and J shed 8 bases, with 26 bases lying between them. CDR1 and CDR2 from the germline V gene are SEHNR and FQNEAQ (reference sequence). CDR3 region: CASSLGATRSEEVKGYTF. The DNA of the CDR3 is TGTGCCAGCAGCTTAGGGGCCACACGCAGTGAGGAGGTGAAGGGCTACACCTTC.